A selection of T cell receptor beta chains follows, all from one sample in a study of cytomegalovirus exposure and HLA in healthy donors. This table comes from immunoSEQ multiplex PCR, and its TCRdb copy is limited to in-frame clones, with some not included. Counted here are tens of thousands of clones, approximately 88% occurring once; the ten biggest clones make up around 2.3%. Sequenced material: PBMCs. These receptors came from a man younger than 35 in good health and CMV-seronegative. CDR3s include the opening cysteine and the closing phenylalanine or tryptophan. The D gene is left open where the match is weak. Only some rows state a clone size, as once, few, many or a class for expanded clones.

size	V	J	D	CDR3	DNA
.	TRBV12-5	TRBJ2-1	.	CASGLEDSNEQFF	TGTGCTAGTGGTTTGGAAGACAGCAATGAGCAGTTCTTC
once	TRBV5-6	TRBJ2-1	TRBD1	CASSEGGTAYYNEQFF	TGTGCCAGCAGCGAAGGTGGGACAGCCTATTACAATGAGCAGTTCTTC
.	TRBV5-1	TRBJ1-1	TRBD1	CASSLAGTGVDEAFF	TGCGCCAGCAGCTTGGCCGGGACAGGGGTAGATGAAGCTTTCTTT
.	TRBV9	TRBJ1-2	.	CASSGHPADGYTF	TGTGCCAGCAGCGGCCACCCTGCGGATGGCTACACCTTC
.	TRBV15	TRBJ2-7	.	CATSRGVSYEQYF	TGTGCCACCAGTCGCGGCGTTTCCTACGAGCAGTACTTC
.	TRBV10-2	TRBJ1-3	.	CASMESSGNTIYF	TGCGCCAGCATGGAGAGCTCTGGAAACACCATATATTTT
.	TRBV9	TRBJ2-3	TRBD2	CASSAEGTSGLSTDTQYF	TGTGCCAGCAGCGCGGAGGGAACTAGCGGGCTTAGCACAGATACGCAGTATTTT
.	TRBV28	TRBJ1-5	.	CATNIPGVPSNQPQHF	TGTGCCACCAACATTCCCGGGGTTCCCAGCAATCAGCCCCAGCATTTT
.	TRBV29-1	TRBJ2-7	.	CSVPAPGLDEQYF	TGCAGCGTCCCTGCCCCGGGTCTTGACGAGCAGTACTTC
.	TRBV6-6	TRBJ2-1	TRBD1	CASRDRGRIDEQFF	TGTGCCAGCAGGGACAGGGGTCGGATCGATGAGCAGTTCTTC
.	TRBV2	TRBJ1-2	.	CASRRQDPNYGYTF	TGTGCCAGCAGGAGACAGGACCCTAACTATGGCTACACCTTC
once	TRBV23-1	TRBJ2-3	TRBD2	CASSQSGLAGRTHTDTQYF	TGCGCCAGCAGTCAATCGGGACTAGCGGGACGAACACACACAGATACGCAGTATTTT
.	TRBV28	TRBJ1-5	.	CASSVGGGGSAPQHF	TGTGCCAGCAGCGTCGGAGGGGGGGGATCGGCGCCCCAGCATTTT
.	TRBV5-4	TRBJ2-1	TRBD2	CASSFGLALGNEQFF	TGTGCCAGCAGCTTTGGACTAGCGCTGGGGAATGAGCAGTTCTTC
.	TRBV5-6	TRBJ2-3	TRBD2	CASSLGLAGLGDTQYF	TGTGCCAGCAGCTTAGGACTAGCGGGCCTCGGGGATACGCAGTATTTT
.	TRBV6-6	TRBJ1-5	.	CASSYGRADQPQHF	TGTGCCAGCAGTTACGGGCGGGCTGATCAGCCCCAGCATTTT
.	TRBV6-1	TRBJ2-5	TRBD2	CASRPGTSGPQTQYF	TGTGCCAGCAGACCGGGGACTAGCGGACCGCAGACCCAGTACTTC
.	TRBV6-1	TRBJ2-7	.	CASRFLKTGPGEQYF	TGTGCCAGCAGATTCCTCAAGACAGGTCCCGGCGAGCAGTACTTC
.	TRBV7-9	TRBJ2-7	TRBD2	CASRPLGGRGYEQYF	TGTGCCAGCCGCCCGCTAGGCGGGAGGGGGTACGAGCAGTACTTC
.	TRBV29-1	TRBJ2-5	.	CSGRAQTWETQYF	TGCAGCGGCAGAGCCCAGACTTGGGAGACCCAGTACTTC
few	TRBV6-5	TRBJ2-4	TRBD1	CASRQGQGGKNIQYF	TGTGCCAGCAGACAAGGACAGGGCGGCAAAAACATTCAGTACTTC
.	TRBV27	TRBJ1-4	.	CASSFSQNEKLFF	TGTGCCAGCAGTTTCTCGCAGAATGAAAAACTGTTTTTT
.	TRBV5-6	TRBJ2-7	TRBD2	CASSLTSGSWAYEQYF	TGTGCCAGCAGCTTAACTAGCGGGAGTTGGGCCTACGAGCAGTACTTC
.	TRBV12-5	TRBJ2-1	TRBD2	CASGVPSGRYNEQFF	TGTGCTAGTGGTGTTCCTAGCGGGAGGTACAATGAGCAGTTCTTC
.	TRBV7-9	TRBJ1-3	TRBD1	CASSLVRQGSGNTIYF	TGTGCCAGCAGCTTAGTGAGACAGGGTTCCGGAAACACCATATATTTT
.	TRBV18	TRBJ1-3	.	CASSPPGRVEGNTIYF	TGTGCCAGCTCACCACCGGGCAGGGTGGAAGGAAACACCATATATTTT
.	TRBV4-1	TRBJ2-1	TRBD1	CASSQRDRNYNEQFF	TGCGCCAGCAGCCAGCGGGACAGGAACTACAATGAGCAGTTCTTC
few	TRBV28	TRBJ2-1	TRBD2	CASSFLAGGPSEQFF	TGTGCCAGCAGTTTCCTAGCGGGAGGGCCAAGTGAGCAGTTCTTC
.	TRBV10-2	TRBJ2-7	.	CASGPGITYEQYF	TGCGCCAGCGGCCCCGGGATCACCTACGAGCAGTACTTC
.	TRBV30	TRBJ2-7	TRBD2	CAWSGAGGTVEQYF	TGTGCCTGGAGCGGTGCGGGAGGAACAGTCGAGCAGTACTTC
.	TRBV5-1	TRBJ1-2	TRBD1	CASSYGQGNGYTF	TGCGCCAGCAGTTATGGACAGGGTAATGGCTACACCTTC
.	TRBV28	TRBJ2-1	TRBD2	CASHPGLANNEQFF	TGTGCCAGTCATCCGGGACTAGCGAACAATGAGCAGTTCTTC
.	TRBV4-2	TRBJ2-7	TRBD2	CASSRKEASGTDSYEQYF	TGTGCCAGCAGTCGGAAGGAGGCTAGCGGGACCGACTCCTACGAGCAGTACTTC